This T cell receptor beta chain derives from a study of molecular identifiers for immune sequencing clone quantification. V lost 5 bases to trimming and J lost 1 base, with 6 bases between them. CDR3 length: 13 amino acids. Germline lookup yields CDR1 DFQATT and CDR2 SNEGSKA (reference sequence). One entry per CDR3 protein, called by TCRdb with MiXCR from the PCR reads. The sample records approximately 100,000 distinct CDR3 sequences, roughly 38% being singletons. This clonotype was seen ten or more times. Sorted cell numbers of roughly 17,000 to 1,000,000, with 10%, 30% or 50% RNA, served as input for naive CD8 libraries.

The rearrangement links TRBV20-1 to TRBJ2-6; D ambiguous. The TCR was taken from a human donor in good health. Some libraries in this study had Jurkat cell RNA spiked in. Sequencing was carried out using naive CD8+ T cells from blood, with Jurkat cell RNA spiked in. Subset specified: FACS-sorted CD8+CD4-CCR7+CD45RA+ naive T cells. CDR3 in amino acids: CSALGSGANVLTF. The CDR3 DNA is TGCAGTGCTTTAGGGTCTGGGGCCAACGTCCTGACTTTC.